The 3 T cell receptor beta chains reported below all come from one sample, sequenced in a study of CD8+ T cells in alopecia areata. Reverse transcription of extracted RNA yielded cDNA, which provided the sequencing template. Sequenced by immunoSEQ multiplex PCR; TCRdb stores in-frame clones only, minus some. The repertoire includes fewer than 250,000 clones, over 55% of them detected once, and around 0.92% sits in the top ten. Stated treatment: oral pan-JAK inhibitor, 5-10 mg twice daily. The starting material was CD4+ T cells sorted from blood, obtained at week 24, from a patient treated with tofacitinib. These TCRs come from a human donor with alopecia areata.

J is TRBJ1-4 and V is TRBV6-6; 10 nucleotides agree with TRBD1. The germline V gene has CDR1 MNHNY and CDR2 SVGAGI (reference sequence). This CDR3 has 15 amino acids. After removal of 4 bases from V and 8 bases from J, the junction contained 7 bases not matched to a gene. The DNA of the CDR3 is TGTGCCAGCAGTTCGACGACAGGGGGCGAGGAAAAACTGTTTTTT. Its translation: CASSSTTGGEEKLFF.

Notes on this clone: This sample also contains other DNA sequences that code for the same CDR3. The chain carries TRBV9 and TRBJ2-1, with 11 bases matching TRBD1. V gave up 3 bases and J gave up 7 bases; unmatched junction bases: 6. Germline CDR1 is SGDLS and CDR2 is YYNGEE. CDR3 size: 15 residues. The DNA for the CDR3 is TGTGCCAGCAGCGAACGGGACAGGGGGAGGAATGAGCAGTTCTTC. Protein product: CASSERDRGRNEQFF.

The count of this clone is one. The CDR3 bases are TGTGCCACCACCCTCCGGGGGAGAGATACGCAGTATTTT. It yields the protein CATTLRGRDTQYF. The chain couples TRBV30 to TRBJ2-3; possible D gene TRBD2, 6 bases. Trimming took 8 bases from V and 5 from J, leaving 17 bases between them. The germline V gene has CDR1 GTSNPN and CDR2 SVGIG (reference sequence). The CDR3 has 13 amino acids. The complete variable domain, with remaining parts taken from reference TRBV30 and TRBJ2-3, reads SQTIHQWPATLVQPVGSPLSLECTVEGTSNPNLYWYRQAAGRGLQLLFYSVGIGQISSEVPQNLSASRPQDRQFILSSKKLLLSDSGFYLCATTLRGRDTQYFGPGTRLTVL.